This note documents a single T cell receptor (beta chain) sequence. Trimming cost V 0 bases and J 5 bases, with 7 bases left between them. Germline values: CDR1 GTSNPN, CDR2 SVGIG (reference sequence). The CDR3 has 13 amino acids. The data were obtained in a study of technical replicates of blood from four donors. Generated by immunoSEQ multiplex PCR, the TCRdb table keeps only in-frame clones and is missing some. The table records over 50,000 clones, roughly 97% of them present only once. The chain recombines TRBV30 with TRBJ2-2; maybe TRBD1 (5 bases). Sequences were obtained from T cells isolated from PBMCs. This clonotype was sampled from a human donor in good health. The CDR3 DNA reads as TGTGCCTGGAGTGTTTCAGGGACCGGGGAGCTGTTTTTT. This translates into CAWSVSGTGELFF.